This T cell receptor beta chain originates from a study of blood T cell repertoires in COVID-19. Overall study: The study drew acute and convalescent COVID-19 samples from the United States, Italy and Spain. T cells, B-cell-depleted T cells, or PBMCs provided the cDNA or gDNA that served as material.

V lost 3 bases and J lost 2; bases outside the gene matches: 7. The CDR3 has 17 amino acids. The germline gives CDR1 KGHSH, CDR2 LQKENI. Authors' data handling: Using reference gene primer amplification, nucleated cell counts were estimated. Generated by immunoSEQ multiplex PCR, the TCRdb table keeps only in-frame clones and is missing some. Clone size and the V and J calls come from that table; the DNA yielded D and trimming. The sample consists of 55,000 to 75,000 clones, 80% to 85% of them appearing once. Sequencing used peripheral blood. This TCR was recovered from a human donor in a cohort sampled during active COVID-19. V gene TRBV18 combines with J gene TRBJ2-6, with 7 bases aligning to TRBD2. CDR3 coding DNA: TGTGCCAGCTCACCGAGCGGGGTAGGCGCTGGGGCCAACGTCCTGACTTTC. It is translated as CASSPSGVGAGANVLTF.